Reported below is one T cell receptor (beta chain). Its specificity is unknown. The data belong to a study of T cells in Graves' hyperthyroidism and ophthalmopathy. General study results and limits: Most clonotypes expanded in the thyroid (above 0.001) were also present in blood.

Patients were excluded for uncontrolled infection, other autoimmune disease, pregnancy or lactation. For the diagnoses, clinical symptoms, serum thyroxine and TRAb, thyroid ultrasound and orbital computed tomography were used. First hyperthyroidism diagnosis is when the blood sample was obtained, before any ophthalmopathy symptoms. Template material for amplifying TCR beta CDR3 regions consisted of RNA transcripts. In the first-round RT-PCR of the TCR CDR3, the HTBI primer set was used. TCRdb reprocessed the multiplex PCR reads via MiXCR and lists one record per CDR3 protein. This sample carries approximately 150,000 distinct CDR3 sequences, 9.4% of them seen once, and the ten largest clones take around 21%. V lost 7 bases to trimming and J lost 3 bases, with 15 bases between them. The CDR3 has 15 amino acids. Germline assignment: CDR1 SGHVS and CDR2 FNYEAQ.

The TCR originated in a young woman with Graves' hyperthyroidism that later progressed to Graves' ophthalmopathy. What was sequenced was blood. The chain combines TRBV7-6 with TRBJ1-4; no reliable D call. The CDR3 here is CASTLKEWANEKLFF. In DNA, the CDR3 is TGTGCCAGCACCCTTAAAGAGTGGGCTAATGAAAAACTGTTTTTT.